This passage covers 27 T cell receptor beta chains from one sample sequenced in a study of regulatory T cells in long-lasting Graves disease. This sample's time point: persistent/refractory GD, antithyroid drugs over 5 years with positive TRAb. Scientists built the TCR library using RNA that was extracted from PBMCs. The authors built TCR beta libraries using iRepertoire HTBI primers and Arm-PCR of CDR3 regions. TCRdb reanalysed the multiplex PCR reads using MiXCR and keeps one entry per CDR3 protein. Of around 510,000 distinct CDR3 sequences listed, less than 25% are singletons. Sequencing was performed on peripheral blood mononuclear cells (PBMCs), taken when the disease was refractory, from a patient treated with antithyroid drugs. Receptor source: a female donor with Graves disease.

The gene calls are TRBV7-9 and TRBJ2-1; D is unclear. V was clipped by 0 bases and J by 9 bases, with 15 bases between them. Germline V gene data show CDR1 as SEHNR and CDR2 as FQNEAQ (reference sequence). The CDR3 runs to 15 residues. The CDR3 here is CASSLAMGRTAEQFF. The DNA of the CDR3 is TGTGCCAGCAGCTTAGCGATGGGTAGGACGGCTGAGCAGTTCTTC.

This clonotype was seen repeatedly, ten times or more. The V and J genes are TRBV24-1 and TRBJ1-5; unclear D gene. V lost 5 bases and J 6 bases, leaving 10 bases between the germline ends. This CDR3 region has 13 residues. Germline-derived CDR1 and CDR2 are KGHDR and SFDVKD. This CDR3 reads CATSGGVGQPQHF. CDR3 sequence (DNA): TGTGCCACCAGTGGGGGTGTCGGTCAGCCCCAGCATTTT.

The table lists this clonotype with many counts. This chain uses TRBV29-1 with TRBJ2-7; 7 bases fit TRBD1. Germline loops: CDR1 SQVTM, CDR2 ANQGSEA. J was trimmed by 6 bases and V by 8 bases; bases with no gene match: 7. CDR3 length equals 11 residues. CDR3: CSFTTGAEQYF. The CDR3, as DNA: TGCAGCTTCACTACAGGGGCCGAGCAGTACTTC.

The V gene is TRBV4-1, the J gene TRBJ1-5, with a weak D call TRBD1 (6 bases). The V end lost 1 base, the J end lost 3 bases, and 13 bases lay between the germline ends. CDR1 and CDR2 from the germline V gene are MGHRA and YSYEKL. CDR3 size: 16 residues. CDR3: CASSQGVGGTNQPQHF. The CDR3 DNA sequence: TGCGCCAGCAGCCAAGGGGTAGGGGGGACCAATCAGCCCCAGCATTTT.

The chain couples TRBV6-2 or TRBV6-3 to TRBJ2-3; TRBD1 agrees at 12 bases. V shed 5 bases, J shed 4 bases, and the junction held 10 bases outside the gene matches. The CDR3 has 17 amino acids. From germline, CDR1 is MNHEY and CDR2 SVGEGT. The CDR3 loop reads CASSTDRDRGRADTQYF. CDR3 DNA sequence: TGTGCCAGCAGTACAGATCGGGACAGGGGGCGTGCAGATACGCAGTATTTT.

V gene TRBV12-3 or TRBV12-4 combines with J gene TRBJ2-5, with TRBD2 as a possible D gene (5 bases). This CDR3 is built from 13 residues. Trimming removed 5 bases from V and 5 bases from J, with 12 bases in between. The CDR3: CASSPGSGETQYF. The CDR3 DNA follows: TGTGCCAGCAGTCCCGGTTCGGGGGAGACCCAGTACTTC.

This chain uses TRBV5-1 with TRBJ1-2; TRBD1 matches at 8 bases. CDR1 and CDR2 (germline): SGHRS, YFSETQ. This CDR3 spans 16 amino acids. The V segment lost 5 bases and the J segment 7 bases; nucleotides outside the gene matches: 16. The CDR3, as DNA: TGCGCCAGCAGGATATTGGGACAGGCAAAAACGGGTGGCTACACCTTC. It is translated as CASRILGQAKTGGYTF.

This clonotype was found many times. V and J are TRBV6-1 and TRBJ2-7, with D tentatively TRBD1 or TRBD2 (5 bases each). V was shortened by 6 bases and J by 3 bases, with 12 bases between the two germline ends. Per the germline V gene, CDR1 is MNHNS and CDR2 is SASEGT. The CDR3 spans 13 residues. This chain's CDR3 is CASRRDGLYEQYF. The CDR3, as DNA: TGTGCCAGCAGACGGGACGGACTCTACGAGCAGTACTTC.

This clonotype was counted at least ten times. This chain links TRBV6-1 with TRBJ2-7; weak D call: TRBD2 (5 bases). This CDR3 contains 15 residues. Germline V gene data show CDR1 as MNHNS and CDR2 as SASEGT. V was pared by 6 bases and J by 4 bases, with 19 bases between. CDR3 sequence reads: CASRKLPLAWYEQYF. Here the CDR3 DNA reads TGTGCCAGCAGAAAGCTACCCCTAGCCTGGTACGAGCAGTACTTC.

There are many counts of this clonotype. The chain recombines TRBV6-1 with TRBJ1-6; 11 bases fit TRBD1. CDR1 and CDR2 from the germline V gene are MNHNS and SASEGT. This CDR3 is built from 14 residues. V lost 6 bases, J lost 10 bases, and 5 bases stayed unmatched. CDR3 DNA: TGTGCCAGCAGCCCCGGACAGGGGGCGTCACCCCTCCACTTT. It translates to CASSPGQGASPLHF.

The CDR3 DNA is TGTGCCAGCAGCTTGATGGCCGGGGGCGGTGGGGGGCAGTACTTC. As protein: CASSLMAGGGGGQYF. This sequence joins TRBV7-2 and TRBJ2-7, with D tentatively TRBD1 or TRBD2 (6 bases each). The germline CDR1 and CDR2 sequences are SGHTA and FQGNSA. This CDR3 comprises 15 residues. V shed 3 bases and J shed 9 bases, with 21 bases lying between them.

There are many counts of this clonotype. The rearrangement uses TRBV2 and TRBJ1-2; 12 bases agree with TRBD1. Unmatched junction bases numbered 9, after V lost 8 bases and J lost 8 bases. The CDR3 has 14 residues. CDR1 and CDR2 from the germline V gene are SNHLY and FYNNEI. CDR3 bases: TGTGCCAGCGGGACAGGGGGCGATTACTCCGGCTACACCTTC. This sequence encodes CASGTGGDYSGYTF.

This clonotype was counted at least ten times. The genes are TRBV9 and TRBJ1-1; D is uncertain. The CDR3 runs 13 residues. Germline V gives CDR1 SGDLS, CDR2 YYNGEE. Trimming removed 3 bases at V and 0 bases at J, with 6 bases between. In DNA form, the CDR3 reads TGTGCCAGCAGCGGACGGTTGAACACTGAAGCTTTCTTT. Encoded protein: CASSGRLNTEAFF.

Worth noting for this clonotype: This may arise from a read error, as a much more abundant clone is one base away. Since the CDR3 does not end with the conserved phenylalanine or tryptophan, this likely comes from a read error. V and J are TRBV7-3 and TRBJ1-1; maybe TRBD1 (6 bases). The CDR3 has 13 amino acids. Germline V gives CDR1 SGHTA, CDR2 FQGTGA. Trimming shortened V by 5 bases and J by 7 bases, and 14 bases separated the two germline ends. CDR3 DNA: TGTGCCAGCAGCCTAAGGGGGGGCCGTGAAGCTTTCCTT. Protein product: CASSLRGGREAFL.

The V gene is TRBV6-9, the J gene TRBJ2-1, with D perhaps being TRBD1 or TRBD2 (5 bases each). Trimming left V 3 bases short and J 8 bases short, with 17 bases between. CDR3 length: 15 amino acids. Per germline, CDR1 MNHGY and CDR2 SVAAGI. The CDR3 region has the DNA TGTGCCAGCAGTTACGGTGGGGGATCAGGCCATGAGCAGTTCTTC. It specifies CASSYGGGSGHEQFF.

The CDR3 spells CASSLAGLGGTEAFF. In DNA, the CDR3 is TGTGCCAGCAGCTTGGCGGGGTTGGGTGGCACTGAAGCTTTCTTT. The J gene is TRBJ1-1, the V gene TRBV5-4; D is ambiguous. The CDR3 runs to 15 residues. Trimming cost V 0 bases and J 4 bases, with 13 bases left between them. Germline CDR1 is SGHNT and CDR2 is YYREEE (reference sequence).

In its sample, this clonotype was seen many times. The chain has TRBV27 and TRBJ2-5; no reliable D call. The CDR3 loop spans 15 amino acids. Germline-derived CDR1 and CDR2 are MNHEY and SMNVEV (reference sequence). The V end was cut by 0 bases, the J end by 4 bases, with 12 bases between. CDR3 in DNA: TGTGCCAGCAGTTTATCGGGCAATTTGGGAGAGACCCAGTACTTC. This translates into CASSLSGNLGETQYF.

The chain couples TRBV2 to TRBJ2-2; the match to TRBD2 covers 9 bases. This CDR3 spans 17 amino acids. V gave up 4 bases and J gave up 3 bases; unmatched junction bases: 9. Germline CDR1 and CDR2: SNHLY and FYNNEI. The CDR3 is CASSVLAGAYHTGELFF. The CDR3 DNA follows: TGTGCCAGCAGTGTATTAGCGGGAGCCTATCACACCGGGGAGCTGTTTTTT.

In its sample, this clonotype was seen many times. The chain has TRBV24-1 and TRBJ1-2; possible D gene TRBD1, 5 bases. This CDR3 is built from 13 residues. The V gene's germline CDR1 is KGHDR and CDR2 SFDVKD. V lost 9 bases, J lost 2 bases, and 12 bases lay in between. As DNA, the CDR3 is TGTGCCACCGCCCACCGGGACAACTATGGCTACACCTTC. It specifies CATAHRDNYGYTF.

This clonotype came up many times. The chain links TRBV5-1 to TRBJ1-1; D unclear. The length of the CDR3 is 15 residues. CDR1 and CDR2 (germline): SGHRS, YFSETQ. V was trimmed by 1 base and J by 5 bases, leaving 15 bases between them. CDR3 sequence: CASSLKQVKRTEAFF. CDR3 in DNA: TGCGCCAGCAGCTTGAAGCAGGTTAAGAGGACTGAAGCTTTCTTT.

To note about this clonotype: One end of the junction is discordant with germline, which a read error may explain. CDR3 residues: CASSMNYNEQFF. CDR3 bases: TGTGCCAGCAGTATGAACTACAATGAGCAGTTCTTC. The chain joins TRBV19 to TRBJ2-1; D is uncertain. The CDR3 spans 12 residues. Germline values: CDR1 LNHDA, CDR2 SQIVND (reference sequence). The complete variable domain, with remaining parts taken from reference TRBV19 and TRBJ2-1, reads DGGITQSPKYLFRKEGQNVTLSCEQNLNHDAMYWYRQDPGQGLRLIYYSQIVNDFQKGDIAEGYSVSREKKESFPLTVTSAQKNPTAFYLCASSMNYNEQFFGPGTRLTVL.

Concerning this clonotype: The germline gene is not matched at one end of the junction; a read error may be the cause. The chain links TRBV30 to TRBJ1-2; D is uncertain. The CDR3 loop spans 12 amino acids. Germline lookup yields CDR1 GTSNPN and CDR2 SVGIG (reference sequence). CDR3 coding DNA: TGTGCCTGGACAGCAACTAACTATGGCTACGCCTTC. Translating gives CAWTATNYGYAF. Full variable domain (remainder filled in from reference TRBV30 and TRBJ1-2): SQTIHQWPATLVQPVGSPLSLECTVEGTSNPNLYWYRQAAGRGLQLLFYSVGIGQISSEVPQNLSASRPQDRQFILSSKKLLLSDSGFYLCAWTATNYGYAFGSGTRLTVV.

The CDR3 DNA is TGCAGTGCTAGCCACGGCGTTTATGGCTACACCTTC. Its translation: CSASHGVYGYTF. The J gene is TRBJ1-2, the V gene TRBV20-1; D unclear. The CDR3 runs to 12 residues. CDR1 is DFQATT, CDR2 SNEGSKA, per germline (reference sequence). Between the trimmed V and J ends, which lost 3 bases and 5 bases, there was a span of 10 bases.

A few counts support this clonotype. V usage is TRBV4-1 and J usage is TRBJ1-6; 7 positions match TRBD1. The CDR3 spans 15 residues. CDR1 and CDR2 (germline): MGHRA, YSYEKL. J lost 8 bases, V lost 6 bases, and 10 bases had no gene match. CDR3 DNA: TGCGCCAGCAGGGACCGACAGGGACCCGATTCACCCCTCCACTTT. Amino acid sequence: CASRDRQGPDSPLHF.

This clonotype has a count of ten or more. The chain recombines TRBV7-2 with TRBJ1-2; D unclear. CDR3 length equals 12 residues. The V gene lost 5 bases and the J gene lost 8 bases, with 12 bases spanning the gap. Looked up from germline, CDR1 is SGHTA and CDR2 is FQGNSA. The CDR3 is CASSPLTEGYTF. CDR3 bases: TGTGCCAGCAGCCCACTAACGGAGGGCTACACCTTC.

With respect to this clonotype: A far larger clone lies a single base away; this is likely a read error. The chain uses TRBV14 and TRBJ2-5; TRBD1 is a possible D gene (6 bases). Germline V gene lookup returns CDR1 SGHDN and CDR2 FVKESK. The CDR3 loop spans 14 amino acids. DNA for the CDR3: TGTGCCAGCAGGCTAGGACAGAACCAAGAGGCCCAGTACTTC. This sequence encodes CASRLGQNQEAQYF.

V gene TRBV5-1 combines with J gene TRBJ1-4; 8 bases match TRBD1. The ends lost 4 bases at V and 7 bases at J; junction bases unmatched: 6. This CDR3 region has 14 residues. Germline V gene data show CDR1 as SGHRS and CDR2 as YFSETQ. The CDR3 spells CASSKGQGGEKLFF. In DNA, the CDR3 is TGCGCCAGCAGCAAAGGACAGGGAGGTGAAAAACTGTTTTTT.